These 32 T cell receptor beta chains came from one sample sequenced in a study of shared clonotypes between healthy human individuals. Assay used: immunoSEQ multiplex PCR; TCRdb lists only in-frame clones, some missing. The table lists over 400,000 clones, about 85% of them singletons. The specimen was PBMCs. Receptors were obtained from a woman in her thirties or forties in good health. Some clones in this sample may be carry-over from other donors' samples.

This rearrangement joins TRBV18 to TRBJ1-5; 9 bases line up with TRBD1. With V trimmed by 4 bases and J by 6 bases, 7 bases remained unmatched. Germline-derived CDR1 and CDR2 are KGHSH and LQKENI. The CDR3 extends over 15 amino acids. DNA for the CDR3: TGTGCCAGCTCACAAACAGGGGGCGACGGTCAGCCCCAGCATTTT. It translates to CASSQTGGDGQPQHF.

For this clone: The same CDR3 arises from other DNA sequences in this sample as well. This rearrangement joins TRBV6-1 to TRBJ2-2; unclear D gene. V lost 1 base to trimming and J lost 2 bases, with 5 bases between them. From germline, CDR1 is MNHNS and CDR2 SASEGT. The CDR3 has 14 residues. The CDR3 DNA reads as TGTGCCAGCAGTGAAGTGGAAAACACCGGGGAGCTGTTTTTT. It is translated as CASSEVENTGELFF.

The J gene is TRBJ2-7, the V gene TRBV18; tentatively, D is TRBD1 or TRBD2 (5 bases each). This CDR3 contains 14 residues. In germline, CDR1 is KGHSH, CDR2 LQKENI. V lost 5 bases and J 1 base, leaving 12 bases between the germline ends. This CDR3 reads CASSGGSDSYEQYF. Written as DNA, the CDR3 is TGTGCCAGCTCAGGGGGTAGCGATTCCTACGAGCAGTACTTC.

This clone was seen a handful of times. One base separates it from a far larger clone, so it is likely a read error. CDR3 DNA sequence: TGCGCCAGCAGCTTGGACCCCAATCAGCACCAGCATTTT. Protein sequence: CASSLDPNQHQHF. The chain combines TRBV5-1 with TRBJ1-5; D unclear. CDR1 and CDR2 from the germline V gene are SGHRS and YFSETQ. This CDR3 contains 13 residues. Full variable domain (outside the CDR3, taken from reference TRBV5-1 and TRBJ1-5): KAGVTQTPRYLIKTRGQQVTLSCSPISGHRSVSWYQQTPGQGLQFLFEYFSETQRNKGNFPGRFSGRQFSNSRSEMNVSTLELGDSALYLCASSLDPNQHQHFGDGTRLSIL.

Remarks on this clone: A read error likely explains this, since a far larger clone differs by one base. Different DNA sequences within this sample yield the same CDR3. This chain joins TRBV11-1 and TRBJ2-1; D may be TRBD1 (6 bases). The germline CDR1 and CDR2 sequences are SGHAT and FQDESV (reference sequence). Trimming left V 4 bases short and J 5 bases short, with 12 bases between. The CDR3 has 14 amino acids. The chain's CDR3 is CASSWTAANNEQFF. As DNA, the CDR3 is TGTGCCAGCAGCTGGACAGCCGCAAACAATGAGCAGTTCTTC.

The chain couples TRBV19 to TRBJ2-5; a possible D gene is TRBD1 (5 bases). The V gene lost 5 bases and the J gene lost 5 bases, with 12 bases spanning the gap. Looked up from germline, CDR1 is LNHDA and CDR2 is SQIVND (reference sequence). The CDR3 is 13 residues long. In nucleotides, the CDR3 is TGTGCCAGTAGTTTTCTAGGGGTCGAGACCCAGTACTTC. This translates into CASSFLGVETQYF.

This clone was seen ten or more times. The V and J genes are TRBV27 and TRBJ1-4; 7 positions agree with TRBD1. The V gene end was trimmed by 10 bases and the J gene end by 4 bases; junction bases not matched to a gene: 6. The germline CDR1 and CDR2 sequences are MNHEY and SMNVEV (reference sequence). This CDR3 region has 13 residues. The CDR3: CAMIQGHNEKLFF. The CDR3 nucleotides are TGTGCCATGATACAGGGGCATAATGAAAAACTGTTTTTT.

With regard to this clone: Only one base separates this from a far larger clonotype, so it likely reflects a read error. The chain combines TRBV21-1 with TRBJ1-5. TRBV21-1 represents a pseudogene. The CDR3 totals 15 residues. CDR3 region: CASSKEQVWRQPQHF. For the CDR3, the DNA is TGTGCCAGCAGCAAAGAACAGGTATGGAGGCAGCCCCAGCATTTT.

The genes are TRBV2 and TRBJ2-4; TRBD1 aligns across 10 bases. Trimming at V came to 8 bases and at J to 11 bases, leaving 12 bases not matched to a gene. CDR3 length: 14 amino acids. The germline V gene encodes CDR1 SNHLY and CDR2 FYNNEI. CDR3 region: CASRPGTGAGVQYF. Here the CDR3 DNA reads TGTGCCAGCCGCCCCGGGACAGGGGCAGGGGTTCAGTACTTC. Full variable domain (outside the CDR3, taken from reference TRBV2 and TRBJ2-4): EPEVTQTPSHQVTQMGQEVILRCVPISNHLYFYWYRQILGQKVEFLVSFYNNEISEKSEIFDDQFSVERPDGSNFTLKIRSTKLEDSAMYFCASRPGTGAGVQYFGAGTRLSVL.

The DNA for the CDR3 is TGTGCCAGTAGGTCCCTAGCGAATTACAATGAGCAGTTCTTC. Its translation: CASRSLANYNEQFF. The chain combines TRBV19 with TRBJ2-1; tentative D call: TRBD2 (6 bases). The CDR3 spans 14 residues. The germline V gene encodes CDR1 LNHDA and CDR2 SQIVND (reference sequence). Deletions cut 6 bases from V and 4 bases from J, with 13 bases between.

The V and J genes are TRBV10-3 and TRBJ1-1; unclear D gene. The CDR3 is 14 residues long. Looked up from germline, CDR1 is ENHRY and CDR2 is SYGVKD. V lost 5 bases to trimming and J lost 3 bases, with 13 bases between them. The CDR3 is CAISQEARDTEAFF. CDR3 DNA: TGTGCCATCAGTCAGGAAGCGAGGGACACTGAAGCTTTCTTT.

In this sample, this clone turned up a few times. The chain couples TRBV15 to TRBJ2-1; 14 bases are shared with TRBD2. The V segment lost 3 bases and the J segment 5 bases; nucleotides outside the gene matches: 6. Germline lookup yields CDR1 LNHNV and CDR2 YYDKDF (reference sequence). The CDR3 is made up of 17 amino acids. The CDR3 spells CATSSAGLAGVDNEQFF. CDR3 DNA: TGTGCCACCAGCAGTGCGGGACTAGCGGGAGTAGACAATGAGCAGTTCTTC.

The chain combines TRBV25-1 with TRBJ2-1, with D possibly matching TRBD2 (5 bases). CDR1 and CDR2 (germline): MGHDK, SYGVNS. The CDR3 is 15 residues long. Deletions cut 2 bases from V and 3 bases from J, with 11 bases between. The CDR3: CASSEDGLDYNEQFF. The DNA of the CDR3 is TGTGCCAGCAGTGAAGACGGACTGGACTACAATGAGCAGTTCTTC.

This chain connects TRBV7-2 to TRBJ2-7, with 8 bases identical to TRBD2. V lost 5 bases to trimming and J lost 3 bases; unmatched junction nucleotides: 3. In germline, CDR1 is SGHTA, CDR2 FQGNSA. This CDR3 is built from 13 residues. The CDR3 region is CASSPTSGYEQYF. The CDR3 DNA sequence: TGTGCCAGCAGCCCAACTAGCGGCTACGAGCAGTACTTC.

The CDR3 region is CASSKKGASGIYEQYF. The CDR3 nucleotides read TGTGCCAGCAGCAAAAAGGGGGCTAGCGGGATCTACGAGCAGTACTTC. The chain links TRBV21-1 to TRBJ2-7; the D segment call TRBD2 is taken from the table without a DNA check. TRBV21-1 is a listed pseudogene. The CDR3 covers 16 residues.

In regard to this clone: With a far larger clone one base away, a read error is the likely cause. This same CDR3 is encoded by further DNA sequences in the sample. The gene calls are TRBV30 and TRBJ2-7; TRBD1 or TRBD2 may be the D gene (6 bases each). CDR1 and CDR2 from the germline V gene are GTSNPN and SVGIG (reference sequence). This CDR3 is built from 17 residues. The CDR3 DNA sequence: TGTGCATGGAGGGGGGACCACGGGACGTTAAGACCCTACGAGCAGTACTTC. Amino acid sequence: CAWRGDHGTLRPYEQYF.

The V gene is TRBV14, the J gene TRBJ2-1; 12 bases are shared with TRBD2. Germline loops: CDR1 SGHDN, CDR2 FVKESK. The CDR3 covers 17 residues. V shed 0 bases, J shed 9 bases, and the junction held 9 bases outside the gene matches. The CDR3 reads CASSQDRLAGGRGEQFF. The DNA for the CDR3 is TGTGCCAGCAGCCAAGATAGGCTAGCGGGAGGGCGGGGTGAGCAGTTCTTC.

CDR3 sequence (DNA): TGTGCCAGCAGTTTCGGCTACAATGAGCAGTTCTTC. This gives the protein CASSFGYNEQFF. The V call is TRBV27, the J call TRBJ2-1, with D hard to call. The V gene lost 3 bases and the J gene lost 3 bases, with 3 bases spanning the gap. Per the germline V gene, CDR1 is MNHEY and CDR2 is SMNVEV (reference sequence). The CDR3 contains 12 residues.

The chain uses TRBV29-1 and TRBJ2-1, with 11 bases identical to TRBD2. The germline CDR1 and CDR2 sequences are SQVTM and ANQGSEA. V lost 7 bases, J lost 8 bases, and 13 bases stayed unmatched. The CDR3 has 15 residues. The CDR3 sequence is CSAQKELAGVDEQFF. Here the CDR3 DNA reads TGCAGCGCCCAAAAAGAACTAGCGGGAGTAGATGAGCAGTTCTTC.

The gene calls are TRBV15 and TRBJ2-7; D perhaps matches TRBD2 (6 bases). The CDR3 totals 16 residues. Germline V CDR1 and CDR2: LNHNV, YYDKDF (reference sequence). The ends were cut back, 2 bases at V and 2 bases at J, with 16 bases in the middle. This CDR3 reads CATSRNLGTLTYEQYF. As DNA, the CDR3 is TGTGCCACCAGCAGAAATTTGGGGACTCTTACCTACGAGCAGTACTTC.

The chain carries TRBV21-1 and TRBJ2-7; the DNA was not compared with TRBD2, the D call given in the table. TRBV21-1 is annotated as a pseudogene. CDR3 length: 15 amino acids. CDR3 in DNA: TGTGCCAGCAGCAAGGCTAGCGGGACCTCCTACGAGCAGTACTTC. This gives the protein CASSKASGTSYEQYF.

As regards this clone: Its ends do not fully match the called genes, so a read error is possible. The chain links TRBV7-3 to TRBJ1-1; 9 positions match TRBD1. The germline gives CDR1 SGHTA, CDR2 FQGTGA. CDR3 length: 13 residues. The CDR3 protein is CVSSMGQGTEAFF. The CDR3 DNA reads TGTGTCAGCAGCATGGGACAGGGCACTGAAGCTTTCTTT.

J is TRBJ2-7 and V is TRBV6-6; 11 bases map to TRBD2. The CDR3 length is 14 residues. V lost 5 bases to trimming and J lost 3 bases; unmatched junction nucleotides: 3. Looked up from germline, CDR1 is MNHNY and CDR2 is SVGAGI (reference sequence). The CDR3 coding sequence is TGTGCCAGCAGTAAGACTAGCGGGGACTACGAGCAGTACTTC. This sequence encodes CASSKTSGDYEQYF.

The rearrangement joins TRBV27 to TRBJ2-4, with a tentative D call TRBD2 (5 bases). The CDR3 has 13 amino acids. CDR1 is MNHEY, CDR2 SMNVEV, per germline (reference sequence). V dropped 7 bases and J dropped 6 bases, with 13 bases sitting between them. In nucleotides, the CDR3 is TGTGCCAGCATCCCCCCGGCGGGAAACATTCAGTACTTC. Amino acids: CASIPPAGNIQYF.

In nucleotides, the CDR3 is TGCGCCAGCAGCTTGGCCCAGGGGCCCTACGAGCAGTACTTC. Protein product: CASSLAQGPYEQYF. V gene TRBV5-1 combines with J gene TRBJ2-7; a weak D match, TRBD1 (6 bases). This CDR3 is 14 amino acids long. Deletions cut 0 bases from V and 2 bases from J, with 9 bases between. CDR1 and CDR2 (germline): SGHRS, YFSETQ.

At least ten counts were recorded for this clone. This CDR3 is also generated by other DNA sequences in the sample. The CDR3 nucleotides read TGTGCCAGCAGTGAAGGGGGCGATTCCTACGAGCAGTACTTC. Translation: CASSEGGDSYEQYF. The chain has TRBV6-1 and TRBJ2-7, with D perhaps matching TRBD1 (5 bases). The V gene's germline CDR1 is MNHNS and CDR2 SASEGT. The CDR3 has 14 amino acids. V lost 1 base and J lost 1, with 8 bases in between.

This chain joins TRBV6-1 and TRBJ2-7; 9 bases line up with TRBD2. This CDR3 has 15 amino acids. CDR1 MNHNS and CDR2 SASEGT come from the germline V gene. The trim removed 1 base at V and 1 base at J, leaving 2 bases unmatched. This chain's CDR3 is CASSEETSGSYEQYF. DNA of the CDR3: TGTGCCAGCAGTGAAGAGACTAGCGGTTCCTACGAGCAGTACTTC.

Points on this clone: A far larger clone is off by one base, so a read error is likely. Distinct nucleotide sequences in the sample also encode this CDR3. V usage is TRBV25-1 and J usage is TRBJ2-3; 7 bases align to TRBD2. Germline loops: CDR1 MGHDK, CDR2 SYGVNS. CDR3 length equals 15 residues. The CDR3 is CASSSRLAGTDTQYF. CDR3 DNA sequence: TGTGCCAGCAGTTCTAGACTAGCAGGCACAGATACCCAGTATTTT.

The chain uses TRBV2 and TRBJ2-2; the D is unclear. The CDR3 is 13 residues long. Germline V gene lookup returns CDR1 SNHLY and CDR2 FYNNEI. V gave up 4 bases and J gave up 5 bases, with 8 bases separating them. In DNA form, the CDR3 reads TGTGCCAGCAGTGCATCCGGTACCGGGGAGCTGTTTTTT. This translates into CASSASGTGELFF.

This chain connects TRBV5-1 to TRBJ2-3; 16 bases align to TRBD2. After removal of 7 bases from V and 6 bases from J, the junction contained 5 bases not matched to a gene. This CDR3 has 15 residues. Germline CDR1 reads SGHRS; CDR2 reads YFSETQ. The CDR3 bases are TGCGCCAGCGGGACTAGCGGGAGGGTCTCGGATACGCAGTATTTT. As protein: CASGTSGRVSDTQYF.

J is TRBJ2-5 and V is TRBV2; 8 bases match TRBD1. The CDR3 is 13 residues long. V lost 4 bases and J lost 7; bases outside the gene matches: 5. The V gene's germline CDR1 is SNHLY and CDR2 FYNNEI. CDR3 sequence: CASSGQGRGTQYF. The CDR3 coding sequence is TGTGCCAGCAGTGGACAGGGGCGGGGGACCCAGTACTTC.

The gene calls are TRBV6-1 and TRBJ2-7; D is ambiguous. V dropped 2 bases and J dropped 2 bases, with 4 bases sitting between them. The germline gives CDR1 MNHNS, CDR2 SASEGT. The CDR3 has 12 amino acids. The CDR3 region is CASSESAYEQYF. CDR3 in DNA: TGTGCCAGCAGTGAATCGGCCTACGAGCAGTACTTC.